This entry lists 2 T cell receptor beta chains sequenced from one sample in a study of shared clonotypes between healthy human individuals. The repertoire was sequenced with immunoSEQ multiplex PCR; TCRdb's copy has only in-frame clones and lacks some. Here the sample spans fewer than 850,000 clones, less than 95% being singletons. The sample taken for sequencing was memory CD8+ T cells from PBMCs. Stated subset: CD45RO+ cells pooled with CCR7-negative TemRA cells. These receptors all come from a man between 18 and 35 years old in good health. Some clones in this sample may be carry-over from other donors' samples.

The chain recombines TRBV19 with TRBJ2-1, with TRBD1 matching over 9 bases. V was pared by 6 bases and J by 4 bases, with 10 bases of the junction left unmatched. This CDR3 has 16 residues. Germline CDR1 is LNHDA and CDR2 is SQIVND (reference sequence). The CDR3 region is CASSIPDGTGYNEQFF. In DNA form, the CDR3 reads TGTGCCAGTAGCATCCCGGATGGGACAGGGTACAATGAGCAGTTCTTC.

The chain employs TRBV11-1 and TRBJ2-2; 10 bases fit TRBD2. Trimming cost V 1 base and J 3 bases; bases outside gene matches: 5. The CDR3 is 17 residues long. Germline loops: CDR1 SGHAT, CDR2 FQDESV (reference sequence). The CDR3 loop is CASSLDRTSGDTGELFF. The DNA of the CDR3 is TGTGCCAGCAGCTTAGACCGGACTAGCGGAGACACCGGGGAGCTGTTTTTT.